This T cell receptor (gamma chain) derives from a study of Vδ1+ human thymocytes. Study conclusions and caveats: Thymic delta-chain repertoires held around 20% Vdelta2 sequences and few Vdelta3, despite high sort purity. In the thymus, TRG and TRD repertoires looked highly polyclonal with Gaussian CDR3 lengths.

A word on this clone: Its antigen is still unknown.

The germline V gene encodes CDR1 VENAVY and CDR2 YDSYNSRV. This CDR3 has 11 residues. V gave up 3 bases and J gave up 12 bases; unmatched junction bases: 8. Thymocytes were sorted as CD3+ TCRVdelta1+ TCRVdelta2- after alphabeta T cell depletion. RNA was extracted from the cells and then reverse transcribed. Multiplex PCR used pooled V-gene forward primers and a constant-region reverse primer to amplify CDR3s. TCRdb re-called the multiplex PCR reads using CATT. Of 6,500 to 10,000 gamma-chain clones in the sample, around three fifths are singletons; the top ten hold less than 1.5%. V is TRGV8 and J is TRGJ1 or TRGJ2. This receptor was obtained from a girl under three years old who had congenital heart surgery. The material sequenced was Vdelta1+ gamma-delta thymocytes from the thymus. Subset denoted: FACS-sorted CD3+ TCRalphabeta- TCRVdelta1+ TCRVdelta2- thymocytes. CDR3 region: CATWDFPAKLF. The CDR3 DNA reads as TGTGCCACCTGGGATTTTCCTGCGAAACTCTTT.